This TCR beta chain was captured in a study of T cells in Graves' hyperthyroidism and ophthalmopathy (dated by TCRdb to the late 2010s). Regarding the study in general: Peripheral blood samples were taken at the time of initial diagnosis, prior to any treatment. Following sampling, methimazole starting at 30 mg daily was given to hyperthyroidism patients, and high-dose intravenous methylprednisolone was given to ophthalmopathy patients. The paper reports TCR Vbeta CDR3 sequencing of 130 to 150 peripheral blood samples: around 45 ophthalmopathy, fewer than 85 hyperthyroidism and around 17 progressor patients. Prospective prediction of ophthalmopathy was tested in an independent validation cohort consisting of some 19 hyperthyroidism patients and 15 to 17 patients who later progressed to ophthalmopathy. In addition, the study compared T-cell repertoires in thyroid tissue and in blood from several Graves' hyperthyroidism patients. The 75 to 100 discovery patients were randomly divided into training and test sets at a 7:3 ratio. To identify TCR V-J signatures that set the groups apart, the researchers used a discovery cohort of 100 patients, made up of 43 with Graves' ophthalmopathy and some 56 with stable Graves' hyperthyroidism.

Amplification of TCR beta CDR3 regions was carried out from RNA transcripts. A first-round RT-PCR of the TCR CDR3 used the HTBI primer set with the Qiagen OneStep RT-PCR kit. A second multiplex PCR round built the libraries, followed by size selection and purification. Paired-end sequencing of the libraries was performed with 100 bp reads on an Illumina HiSeq2000. On the study's bioinformatics: SOAPnuke was used to process the raw data, removing reads that contained adapters or uncalled bases, had a mean Phred below 15, or lacked an exact match to the constant primer or identifier. COPE v1.2.5 was used to merge the high-quality paired reads, and each unique nucleotide sequence was defined as a clonotype. MiTCR v1.1 was used to align clonotypes to the IMGT TRBV, TRBD and TRBJ reference segments. The analysis was restricted to V-J combinations with a frequency above 0.0001, which together covered just over 98% of the repertoires. The TCS score was defined as F50 (clonal expansion) divided by E x V (chaos), with BLOSUM62-based TCRdist calculated between CDR3 peptides within each V-J. Welch's t-statistics and random forest reduced fewer than 550 V-J features to around 14, which were used in a naive Bayes classifier (R e1071). The public sequencing data were trimmed at Q25 with fastp and processed into clonotypes with MiXCR by TCRdb, which kept only in-frame beta chains. Each record represents a unique CDR3 protein, reported with the most common genes and DNA among its rows. TCRdb's processing, not the authors', yielded these V and J calls. Counted in this sample were under 400,000 distinct CDR3 sequences; approximately 15% of them appeared once. Approximately 33% of the sample comes from the top ten.

The CDR3 measures 15 amino acids from cysteine to phenylalanine. CDR3 DNA only is kept here, 45 bases in frame from base 1. Trimming accounts for 4 bases at V and 2 bases at J, while the number of junction bases matched to no gene is 10. CDR1 is given as SQVTM and CDR2 as ANQGSEA, both from the germline V gene. General conclusions and limits of the study: Most expanded thyroid clonotypes (frequency above 0.001) were also found in blood, which suggests that blood repertoires may mirror thyroid immune responses. In validation, the model predicted progression to ophthalmopathy with over 65% sensitivity and 72.22% specificity, a median of 6.5 months before onset. In cross-validation, a model built on a 13 V-J signature told ophthalmopathy apart from stable hyperthyroidism with roughly 87% sensitivity and roughly 82% specificity, and in testing the same model reached 80%/75%. Sample size was not statistically predetermined, and investigators were not blinded to group allocation.

As to this clonotype: This receptor's antigen is unknown. Per-base quality was not reported, and no clone a single base away is much larger than it.

A patient counted as having stable Graves' hyperthyroidism if no progression to ophthalmopathy occurred over 18 months of follow-up. The hyperthyroidism patients were between 18 and 65 years old and newly diagnosed, with a disease duration of less than 2 months. Any patient with an uncontrolled infection, another autoimmune disease, pregnancy or lactation was excluded. Diagnoses were established on the basis of clinical symptoms, serum thyroxine and TRAb, thyroid ultrasound, and orbital computed tomography. PBMCs were isolated from about 10 ml of fresh peripheral blood by Ficoll-Paque density gradient centrifugation. Trizol reagent was used to extract total RNA, and RNA quality was then checked on an Agilent 2100 Bioanalyzer.

The sequence joins TRBV29-1 to TRBJ2-7, with 8 bases aligning to TRBD1. The source of this sequence is a young man with Graves' hyperthyroidism. Material: blood. The bases read TGCAGCGTTGCGGACTGGACAGGGCCAACCTACGAGCAGTACTTC. Translated, it reads CSVADWTGPTYEQYF.